Sequencing of this T cell receptor beta chain was carried out in a study of beta chain features in type 1 diabetes. Study information: What patients shared with healthy donors was a similar profile of age, gender and cell yields.

Reverse transcription of all isolated RNA meant that expressed TCRB transcripts were sequenced. Here immunoSEQ multiplex PCR was the method, and the copy in TCRdb shows in-frame clones only, minus some. The table includes around 300,000 clones, approximately 15% detected once. This clone was seen more than once but under ten times. CDR3 length equals 15 residues. V gave up 6 bases and J gave up 8 bases; unmatched junction bases: 7. Germline assignment: CDR1 KGHSH and CDR2 LQKENI. The chain joins TRBV18 to TRBJ1-6, with 10 nucleotides matching TRBD1. The TCR originated in a young man in good health. The source material was central memory CD4+ T cells from blood. The CDR3 region has the DNA TGTGCCAGCTCGCGCACCGGGACAGGGGATTCACCCCTCCACTTT. This encodes CASSRTGTGDSPLHF.